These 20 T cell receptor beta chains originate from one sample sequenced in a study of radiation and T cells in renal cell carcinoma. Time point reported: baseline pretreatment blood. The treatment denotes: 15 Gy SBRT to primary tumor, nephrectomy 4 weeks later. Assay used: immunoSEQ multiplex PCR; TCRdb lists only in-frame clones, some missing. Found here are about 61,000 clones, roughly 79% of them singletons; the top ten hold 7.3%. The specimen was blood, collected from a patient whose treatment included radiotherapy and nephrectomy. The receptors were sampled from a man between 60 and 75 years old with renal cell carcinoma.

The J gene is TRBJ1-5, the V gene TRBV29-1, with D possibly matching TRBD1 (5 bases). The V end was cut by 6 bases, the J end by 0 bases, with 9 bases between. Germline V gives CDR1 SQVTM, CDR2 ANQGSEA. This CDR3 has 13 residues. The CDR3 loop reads CSVTDSSNQPQHF. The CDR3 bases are TGCAGCGTGACAGATTCTAGCAATCAGCCCCAGCATTTT.

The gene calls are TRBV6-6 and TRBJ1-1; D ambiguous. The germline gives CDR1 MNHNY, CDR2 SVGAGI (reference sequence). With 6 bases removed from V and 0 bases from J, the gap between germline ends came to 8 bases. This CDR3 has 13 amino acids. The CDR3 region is CASRAGMNTEAFF. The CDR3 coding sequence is TGTGCCAGCAGAGCGGGGATGAACACTGAAGCTTTCTTT.

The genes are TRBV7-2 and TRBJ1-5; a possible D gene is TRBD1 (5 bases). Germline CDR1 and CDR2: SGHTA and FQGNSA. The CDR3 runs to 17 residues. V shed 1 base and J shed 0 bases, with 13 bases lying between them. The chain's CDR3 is CASSLDGTVNSNQPQHF. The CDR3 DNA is TGTGCCAGCAGCTTAGACGGGACGGTCAATAGCAATCAGCCCCAGCATTTT.

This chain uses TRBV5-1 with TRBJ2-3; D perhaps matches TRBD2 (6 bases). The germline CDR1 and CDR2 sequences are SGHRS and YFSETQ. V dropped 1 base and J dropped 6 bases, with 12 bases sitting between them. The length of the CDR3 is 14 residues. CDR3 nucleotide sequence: TGCGCCAGCAGCTTGAGAGGACTAAGGGATACGCAGTATTTT. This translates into CASSLRGLRDTQYF.

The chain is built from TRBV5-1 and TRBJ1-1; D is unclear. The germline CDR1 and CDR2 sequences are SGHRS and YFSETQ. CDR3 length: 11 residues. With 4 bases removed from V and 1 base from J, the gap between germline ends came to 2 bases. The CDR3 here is CASSRNTEAFF. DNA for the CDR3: TGCGCCAGCAGCCGGAACACTGAAGCTTTCTTT.

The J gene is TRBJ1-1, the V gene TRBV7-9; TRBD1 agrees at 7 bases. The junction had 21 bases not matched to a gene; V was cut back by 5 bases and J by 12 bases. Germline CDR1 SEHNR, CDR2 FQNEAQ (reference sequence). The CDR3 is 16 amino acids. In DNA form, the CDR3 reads TGTGCCAGCAGCCCCGGCCAGTACGGGACAGAGGGAAGGACTTTCTTT. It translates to CASSPGQYGTEGRTFF.

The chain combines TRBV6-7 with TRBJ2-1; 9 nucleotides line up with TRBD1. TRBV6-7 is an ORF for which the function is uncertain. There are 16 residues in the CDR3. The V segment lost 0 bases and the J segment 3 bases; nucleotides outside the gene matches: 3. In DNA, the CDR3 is TGTGCCAGCAGTTACTCCGGGACAGGGAACTACAATGAGCAGTTCTTC. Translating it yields CASSYSGTGNYNEQFF.

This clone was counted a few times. In DNA form, the CDR3 reads TGTGCTAGTGGAGGAGCGGGTCAGAACACTGAAGCTTTCTTT. Translating it yields CASGGAGQNTEAFF. The V call is TRBV12-5, the J call TRBJ1-1; unclear D gene. Germline CDR1 and CDR2: LGHNT and FRNRAP. Trimming removed 6 bases at V and 1 base at J, with 12 bases between. The CDR3 extends over 14 amino acids.

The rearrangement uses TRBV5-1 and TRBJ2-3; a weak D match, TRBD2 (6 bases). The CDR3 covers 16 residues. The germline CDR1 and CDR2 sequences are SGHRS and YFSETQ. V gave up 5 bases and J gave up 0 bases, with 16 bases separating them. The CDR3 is CASSAPGLLSTDTQYF. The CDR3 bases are TGCGCCAGCAGTGCACCGGGACTCCTCAGCACAGATACGCAGTATTTT. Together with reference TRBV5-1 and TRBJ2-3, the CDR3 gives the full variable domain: KAGVTQTPRYLIKTRGQQVTLSCSPISGHRSVSWYQQTPGQGLQFLFEYFSETQRNKGNFPGRFSGRQFSNSRSEMNVSTLELGDSALYLCASSAPGLLSTDTQYFGPGTRLTVL.

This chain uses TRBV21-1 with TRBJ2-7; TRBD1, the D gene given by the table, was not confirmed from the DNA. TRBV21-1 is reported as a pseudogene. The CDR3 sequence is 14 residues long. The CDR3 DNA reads TGTGCCAGCCCCGGTGGGGACAGGGTTTACGAGCAGTACGTC. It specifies CASPGGDRVYEQYV.

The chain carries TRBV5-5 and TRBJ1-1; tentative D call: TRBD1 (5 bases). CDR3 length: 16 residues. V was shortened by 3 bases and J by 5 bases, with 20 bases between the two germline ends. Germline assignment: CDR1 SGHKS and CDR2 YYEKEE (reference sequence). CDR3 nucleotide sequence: TGTGCCAGCAGCTCAGGGACCCACCTGAAGGGGACTGAAGCTTTCTTT. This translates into CASSSGTHLKGTEAFF.

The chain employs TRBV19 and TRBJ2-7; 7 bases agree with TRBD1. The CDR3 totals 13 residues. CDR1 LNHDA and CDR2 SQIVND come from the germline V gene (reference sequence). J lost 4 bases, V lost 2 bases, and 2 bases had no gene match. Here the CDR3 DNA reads TGTGCCAGTAGTATAACACAGGGGTACGAGCAGTACGTC. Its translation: CASSITQGYEQYV.

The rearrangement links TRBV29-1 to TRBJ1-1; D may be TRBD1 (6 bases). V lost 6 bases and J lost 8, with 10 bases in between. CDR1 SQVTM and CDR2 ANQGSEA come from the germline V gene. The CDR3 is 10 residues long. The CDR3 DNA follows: TGCAGCGTGGAAACAGGGGAAGCTTTCTTT. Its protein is CSVETGEAFF.

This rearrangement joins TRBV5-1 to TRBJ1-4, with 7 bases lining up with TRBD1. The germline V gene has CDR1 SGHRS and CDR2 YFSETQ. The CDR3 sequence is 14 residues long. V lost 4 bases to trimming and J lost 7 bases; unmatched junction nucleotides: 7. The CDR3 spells CASSGGQPGEKLFF. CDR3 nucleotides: TGCGCCAGCAGCGGGGGACAGCCTGGTGAAAAACTGTTTTTT.

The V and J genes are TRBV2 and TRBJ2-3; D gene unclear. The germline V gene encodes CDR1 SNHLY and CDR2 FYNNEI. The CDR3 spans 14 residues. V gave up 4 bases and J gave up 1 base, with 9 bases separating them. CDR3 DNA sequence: TGTGCCAGCAGTGTAGAGCTTGGCACAGATACGCAGTATTTT. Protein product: CASSVELGTDTQYF.

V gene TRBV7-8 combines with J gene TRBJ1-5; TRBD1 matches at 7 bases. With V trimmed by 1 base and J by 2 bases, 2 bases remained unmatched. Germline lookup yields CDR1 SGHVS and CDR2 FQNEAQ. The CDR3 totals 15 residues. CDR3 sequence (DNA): TGTGCCAGCAGCTTAGAGGGGGCAGGCAATCAGCCCCAGCATTTT. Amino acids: CASSLEGAGNQPQHF.

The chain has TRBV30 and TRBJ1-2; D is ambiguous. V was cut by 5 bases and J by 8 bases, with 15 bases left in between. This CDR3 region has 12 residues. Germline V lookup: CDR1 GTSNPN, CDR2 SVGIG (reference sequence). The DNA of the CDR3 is TGTGCCTGGTGGCGATCCGAAAAAGGCTACACCTTC. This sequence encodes CAWWRSEKGYTF.

DNA of the CDR3: TGTGCCAGCAGCCAAGTTCTAGCGGGAGGCCAAGAGACCCAGTACTTC. Translation: CASSQVLAGGQETQYF. The J gene is TRBJ2-5, the V gene TRBV14; 11 bases line up with TRBD2. Germline assignment: CDR1 SGHDN and CDR2 FVKESK. The CDR3 runs to 16 residues. V lost 1 base to trimming and J lost 1 base; unmatched junction nucleotides: 2.

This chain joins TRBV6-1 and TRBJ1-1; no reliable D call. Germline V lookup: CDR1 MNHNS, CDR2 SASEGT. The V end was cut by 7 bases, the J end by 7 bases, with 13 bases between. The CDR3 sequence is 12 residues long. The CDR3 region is CASTPGPREAFF. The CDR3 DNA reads TGTGCCAGCACTCCGGGCCCTCGTGAAGCTTTCTTT.

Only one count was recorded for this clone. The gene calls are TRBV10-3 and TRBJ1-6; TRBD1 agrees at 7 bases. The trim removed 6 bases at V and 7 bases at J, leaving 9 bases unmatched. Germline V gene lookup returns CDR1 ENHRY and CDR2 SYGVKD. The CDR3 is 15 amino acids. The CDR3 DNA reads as TGTGCCATCAGCGACAAAGGACAGGAGAATTCACCCCTCCACTTT. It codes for CAISDKGQENSPLHF.